Listed here are 32 T cell receptor beta chains from one sample, sequenced in a study of T cell responses to AZD1222 COVID-19 vaccine. TCRdb's copy holds only in-frame clones and misses some; the assay was immunoSEQ multiplex PCR. The repertoire holds tens of thousands of clones, 80% to 95% seen once, with less than 5.5% in the top ten. This specimen was peripheral blood, taken on day 0 of MenACWY control vaccination. The origin of the receptors is an adult in good health.

The chain links TRBV5-1 to TRBJ1-4, with a possible D match to TRBD1 (6 bases). This CDR3 has 15 residues. Trimming shortened V by 4 bases and J by 4 bases, and 14 bases separated the two germline ends. CDR1 SGHRS and CDR2 YFSETQ come from the germline V gene. The CDR3 coding sequence is TGCGCCAGCAGCACGGGGGCTACCAATAATGAAAAACTGTTTTTT. Protein product: CASSTGATNNEKLFF.

The rearrangement links TRBV28 to TRBJ1-2; the D gene is possibly TRBD1 (5 bases). Trimming removed 5 bases at V and 8 bases at J, with 12 bases between. CDR1 and CDR2 from the germline V gene are MDHEN and SYDVKM. This CDR3 has 12 amino acids. The chain's CDR3 is CASSPQGYGYTF. The DNA of the CDR3 is TGTGCCAGCAGTCCCCAGGGTTACGGCTACACCTTC.

The chain links TRBV5-6 to TRBJ2-7; D call uncertain. Trimming removed 0 bases from V and 4 bases from J, with 8 bases in between. The V gene's germline CDR1 is SGHDT and CDR2 YYEEEE. The CDR3 runs to 13 residues. This CDR3 reads CASSLEGSYEQYF. The CDR3 DNA is TGTGCCAGCAGCTTGGAGGGATCGTACGAGCAGTACTTC.

The V gene is TRBV28, the J gene TRBJ1-6; TRBD1 matches 7 bases. Germline CDR1 reads MDHEN; CDR2 reads SYDVKM. The CDR3 sequence is 18 residues long. The V gene end was trimmed by 10 bases and the J gene end by 8 bases; junction bases not matched to a gene: 23. CDR3 sequence reads: CATHAQGDTYPRDSPLHF. The DNA for the CDR3 is TGTGCCACCCATGCCCAGGGGGACACTTATCCGAGGGATTCACCCCTCCACTTT.

The genes are TRBV7-2 and TRBJ2-7; TRBD2 matches 12 bases. The germline V gene has CDR1 SGHTA and CDR2 FQGNSA. V was clipped by 0 bases and J by 7 bases; unmatched bases: 7. The CDR3 is 16 amino acids. CDR3 nucleotides: TGTGCCAGCAGCTTAGCGGCTAGCGGGAGGGCGGAAGAGCAGTACTTC. It translates to CASSLAASGRAEEQYF.

The rearrangement joins TRBV11-2 to TRBJ2-7; D unclear. V dropped 0 bases and J dropped 0 bases, with 9 bases sitting between them. CDR3 length equals 15 residues. CDR1 is SGHAT, CDR2 FQNNGV, per germline. In nucleotides, the CDR3 is TGTGCCAGCAGCTTAGAAGTCGCGAGCTCCTACGAGCAGTACTTC. This translates into CASSLEVASSYEQYF.

This clone was observed a handful of times. The rearrangement links TRBV19 to TRBJ2-2, with D hard to call. Trimming left V 3 bases short and J 3 bases short, with 14 bases between. The CDR3 spans 16 residues. Germline V lookup: CDR1 LNHDA, CDR2 SQIVND (reference sequence). The CDR3 DNA sequence: TGTGCCAGTAGTATTGACCCTTACCCAGACACCGGGGAGCTGTTTTTT. Translation: CASSIDPYPDTGELFF.

This chain uses TRBV2 with TRBJ2-7; a weak D match, TRBD2 (6 bases). The CDR3 spans 15 residues. Germline CDR1 reads SNHLY; CDR2 reads FYNNEI. V lost 5 bases and J 0 bases, leaving 14 bases between the germline ends. The CDR3 reads CASSSGDFHSYEQYF. As DNA, the CDR3 is TGTGCCAGCAGTTCCGGGGACTTCCACTCCTACGAGCAGTACTTC. Using reference TRBV2 and TRBJ2-7 for the parts outside the CDR3, the full variable domain is EPEVTQTPSHQVTQMGQEVILRCVPISNHLYFYWYRQILGQKVEFLVSFYNNEISEKSEIFDDQFSVERPDGSNFTLKIRSTKLEDSAMYFCASSSGDFHSYEQYFGPGTRLTVT.

The chain carries TRBV27 and TRBJ2-4; TRBD2 aligns across 8 bases. V shed 5 bases and J 5 bases; nucleotides not matched to a gene: 5. Germline V CDR1 and CDR2: MNHEY, SMNVEV (reference sequence). The CDR3 runs to 14 residues. CDR3 residues: CASSRSGGENIQYF. The DNA for the CDR3 is TGTGCCAGCAGTAGGTCGGGGGGGGAAAACATTCAGTACTTC.

This chain joins TRBV27 and TRBJ2-7, with 8 bases matching TRBD2. The CDR3 is made up of 15 amino acids. V lost 4 bases and J lost 1; bases outside the gene matches: 6. Germline CDR1 and CDR2: MNHEY and SMNVEV (reference sequence). The CDR3 DNA reads as TGTGCCAGCAGTTCATTAGCGGGGACATCCTACGAGCAGTACTTC. Its translation is CASSSLAGTSYEQYF.

This clone showed up just a few times. The V call is TRBV19, the J call TRBJ1-1; D uncertain. Trimming removed 2 bases at V and 0 bases at J, with 4 bases between. This CDR3 has 13 residues. Germline CDR1 reads LNHDA; CDR2 reads SQIVND (reference sequence). The CDR3 here is CASSIQVNTEAFF. DNA for the CDR3: TGTGCCAGTAGTATACAGGTGAACACTGAAGCTTTCTTT.

This chain connects TRBV18 to TRBJ1-5; D is ambiguous. V shed 3 bases and J shed 5 bases, with 8 bases lying between them. The CDR3 sequence is 13 residues long. CDR1 and CDR2 (germline): KGHSH, LQKENI. The CDR3 DNA reads TGTGCCAGCTCACCCTCCAGTGATCAGCCCCAGCATTTT. It specifies CASSPSSDQPQHF.

This sequence joins TRBV12-3 or TRBV12-4 and TRBJ1-1, with TRBD1 as a possible D gene (6 bases). Trimming shortened V by 6 bases and J by 8 bases, and 10 bases separated the two germline ends. This CDR3 spans 11 amino acids. CDR3 coding DNA: TGTGCCAGCAGGCTCCAGGGGGAAGCTTTCTTT. It is translated as CASRLQGEAFF.

DNA of the CDR3: TGTGCCAGCAGCTTAGTTCTGGCGGGAGCGGGCACAGATACGCAGTATTTT. Translation: CASSLVLAGAGTDTQYF. The chain is built from TRBV7-2 and TRBJ2-3; 7 positions agree with TRBD2. The J segment lost 1 base and the V segment lost 1 base, leaving 8 bases of the junction unmatched. CDR1 and CDR2 (germline): SGHTA, FQGNSA. This CDR3 spans 17 amino acids.

The table lists this clone with a count of one. The chain links TRBV7-9 to TRBJ1-2, with D possibly TRBD1 on 5 matching bases. Per germline, CDR1 SEHNR and CDR2 FQNEAQ (reference sequence). The CDR3 length is 13 residues. Trimming cost V 5 bases and J 10 bases, with 17 bases left between them. CDR3 bases: TGTGCCAGCAGCGATCCGGGACCTAGAACCTACACCTTC. Translated, it gives CASSDPGPRTYTF.

V is TRBV19 and J is TRBJ2-3, with D perhaps TRBD2 (5 bases). Per germline, CDR1 LNHDA and CDR2 SQIVND (reference sequence). The CDR3 length is 14 residues. Between the trimmed V and J ends, which lost 5 bases and 4 bases, there was a span of 13 bases. CDR3 sequence: CASSLLEAADTQYF. CDR3 nucleotides: TGTGCCAGTAGTTTGCTGGAAGCGGCAGATACGCAGTATTTT.

The J gene is TRBJ1-2, the V gene TRBV7-9; TRBD1 is a possible D gene (5 bases). V was trimmed by 5 bases and J by 4 bases, leaving 17 bases between them. The CDR3 is 15 amino acids. Germline loops: CDR1 SEHNR, CDR2 FQNEAQ (reference sequence). CDR3 in amino acids: CASSLSGSQAYGYTF. DNA of the CDR3: TGTGCCAGCAGCCTATCTGGTTCACAGGCCTATGGCTACACCTTC.

The V gene is TRBV25-1, the J gene TRBJ2-2; 9 positions agree with TRBD1. CDR1 is MGHDK, CDR2 SYGVNS, per germline. Trimming cost V 3 bases and J 6 bases; bases outside gene matches: 8. The CDR3 sequence is 16 residues long. The CDR3 region is CASSDPDRGAPGELFF. The CDR3 nucleotides are TGTGCCAGCAGTGACCCGGACAGGGGAGCCCCCGGGGAGCTGTTTTTT.

The chain recombines TRBV28 with TRBJ2-7; D may be TRBD2 (6 bases). The germline V gene has CDR1 MDHEN and CDR2 SYDVKM. Trimming pared 6 bases from V and 6 bases from J, leaving 15 bases between. CDR3 size: 13 residues. This CDR3 reads CASRSPRDSEQYF. The CDR3 bases are TGTGCCAGCAGGTCACCGAGGGACTCCGAGCAGTACTTC.

This clone has just one count. The CDR3 nucleotides are TGTGCCAGCAGTCCCCGGACCGACTGGGACTCTGGAAACACCATATATTTT. Its protein product is CASSPRTDWDSGNTIYF. The chain uses TRBV28 and TRBJ1-3, with D uncertain. Germline values: CDR1 MDHEN, CDR2 SYDVKM. The CDR3 has 17 amino acids. V was pared by 5 bases and J by 0 bases, with 17 bases between.

The chain joins TRBV3-1 (or the pseudogene TRBV3-2) to TRBJ1-2, with D uncertain. The CDR3 has 11 amino acids. Germline V gene lookup returns CDR1 LGHDT and CDR2 YNNKEL (reference sequence). Trimming removed 2 bases from V and 7 bases from J, with 5 bases in between. The chain's CDR3 is CASSQWAGYTF. As DNA, the CDR3 is TGTGCCAGCAGCCAATGGGCTGGCTACACCTTC.

The gene calls are TRBV7-9 and TRBJ1-1; D is uncertain. The CDR3 is 12 amino acids. Trimming shortened V by 4 bases and J by 8 bases, and 11 bases separated the two germline ends. Germline V CDR1 and CDR2: SEHNR, FQNEAQ (reference sequence). The CDR3 reads CASSSTGEEAFF. DNA of the CDR3: TGTGCCAGCAGCTCGACCGGGGAAGAAGCTTTCTTT.

Only one count was recorded for this clone. This chain uses TRBV19 with TRBJ2-1; D is ambiguous. The CDR3 is made up of 13 amino acids. Germline-derived CDR1 and CDR2 are LNHDA and SQIVND (reference sequence). V gave up 2 bases and J gave up 9 bases, with 11 bases separating them. The CDR3 DNA reads as TGTGCCAGTAGTATACTGGCTTACCGTGAGCAGTTCTTC. Its translation: CASSILAYREQFF.

In its sample, this clone was seen a few times. The V gene is TRBV27, the J gene TRBJ2-2, with D unresolved. The CDR3 extends over 14 amino acids. In germline, CDR1 is MNHEY, CDR2 SMNVEV (reference sequence). With 4 bases removed from V and 2 bases from J, the gap between germline ends came to 8 bases. CDR3 in DNA: TGTGCCAGCAGTTCGGACCTCAACACCGGGGAGCTGTTTTTT. It translates to CASSSDLNTGELFF.

This chain links TRBV27 with TRBJ2-1; maybe TRBD1 (6 bases). Between the trimmed V and J ends, which lost 3 bases and 10 bases, there was a span of 16 bases. Looked up from germline, CDR1 is MNHEY and CDR2 is SMNVEV (reference sequence). The CDR3 has 14 residues. This chain's CDR3 is CASSLVARGEEQFF. CDR3 sequence (DNA): TGTGCCAGCAGTTTGGTTGCCAGGGGAGAAGAGCAGTTCTTC.

The chain couples TRBV7-3 to TRBJ2-1, with 9 positions matching TRBD1. Trimming took 6 bases from V and 6 from J; bases not matched to a gene: 9. CDR3 size: 15 residues. CDR1 and CDR2 from the germline V gene are SGHTA and FQGTGA. CDR3 region: CASRSGTGKANEQFF. DNA for the CDR3: TGTGCCAGCAGGTCCGGGACAGGGAAGGCCAATGAGCAGTTCTTC. The full variable domain, rest sourced from reference TRBV7-3 and TRBJ2-1, is GAGVSQTPSNKVTEKGKYVELRCDPISGHTALYWYRQSLGQGPEFLIYFQGTGAADDSGLPNDRFFAVRPEGSVSTLKIQRTERGDSAVYLCASRSGTGKANEQFFGPGTRLTVL.

The CDR3 region is CASTTQGVGEQYF. The DNA for the CDR3 is TGTGCCAGTACCACCCAGGGGGTTGGCGAGCAGTACTTC. The gene calls are TRBV19 and TRBJ2-7, with 7 bases identical to TRBD1. Germline values: CDR1 LNHDA, CDR2 SQIVND (reference sequence). V lost 7 bases and J lost 6; bases outside the gene matches: 9. The CDR3 runs to 13 residues.

V usage is TRBV12-3 or TRBV12-4 and J usage is TRBJ1-1; D perhaps matches TRBD1 (6 bases). CDR3 size: 13 residues. V shed 6 bases and J shed 4 bases, with 12 bases lying between them. The CDR3 DNA reads as TGTGCCAGCAGCGCTGAAGGGGGCACTGAAGCTTTCTTT. It yields the protein CASSAEGGTEAFF.

V is TRBV19 and J is TRBJ1-2, with TRBD1 as a possible D gene (5 bases). Germline-derived CDR1 and CDR2 are LNHDA and SQIVND (reference sequence). V was shortened by 7 bases and J by 4 bases, with 13 bases between the two germline ends. The CDR3 length is 13 residues. DNA for the CDR3: TGTGCCAGTAAGCAGGGCAGAACCTATGGCTACACCTTC. This sequence encodes CASKQGRTYGYTF.

The V gene is TRBV28, the J gene TRBJ1-5; D might be TRBD1 (5 bases). Trimming shortened V by 5 bases and J by 9 bases, and 11 bases separated the two germline ends. This CDR3 spans 12 amino acids. Germline values: CDR1 MDHEN, CDR2 SYDVKM. In DNA, the CDR3 is TGTGCCAGCAGTCCATTGGACATGCCCCAGCATTTT. This translates into CASSPLDMPQHF.

The V gene is TRBV27, the J gene TRBJ1-1; D possibly corresponds to TRBD1 (5 bases). V was trimmed by 3 bases and J by 8 bases, leaving 10 bases between them. The CDR3 length is 12 residues. Per germline, CDR1 MNHEY and CDR2 SMNVEV (reference sequence). This CDR3 is CASSFLRGEAFF. DNA of the CDR3: TGTGCCAGCAGTTTCCTACGGGGCGAAGCTTTCTTT.

The chain couples TRBV4-1 to TRBJ1-2; no definite D call. The ends were cut back, 0 bases at V and 2 bases at J, with 10 bases in the middle. This CDR3 spans 15 amino acids. Per the germline V gene, CDR1 is MGHRA and CDR2 is YSYEKL. Here the CDR3 reads CASSQDSTANYGYTF. The CDR3 DNA sequence: TGCGCCAGCAGCCAAGATTCTACTGCGAACTATGGCTACACCTTC.